The clone carrying this T cell receptor (beta chain) was picked up a small number of times. Its antigen is unidentified. This record belongs to a study of early T cells in non-severe SARS-CoV-2 infection. Study-wide background: RNA in bulk from unsorted whole blood was sequenced, and chains were unpaired. Study-wide points: Comparison of clonotypes with VDJdb favored anti-spike CD8 responses while missing private and CD4 specificities.

The CDR3 is 18 amino acids. Individual cDNA molecules each received unique molecular identifiers attached to them. TCRdb re-analysed the 5' RACE reads in MiXCR, keeping a single row per CDR3 protein. Here the sample spans tens of thousands of distinct CDR3 sequences, roughly 5.3% being singletons. Source material: whole blood. The rearrangement links TRBV3-2 to TRBJ2-3; TRBD2, the table's D call, was not compared with the DNA. TRBV3-2 is classified as a pseudogene. This TCR derives from an adult who was a healthcare worker with PCR-confirmed SARS-CoV-2 infection or an uninfected control (not recorded which). The CDR3 loop is CASSHCRGGSGSSDTQYF. CDR3 sequence (DNA): TGTGCCAGCAGCCATTGCAGAGGAGGGAGCGGGAGCTCAGATACGCAGTATTTT.